The clone carrying this T cell receptor beta chain was found a few times. What it binds is unknown. Between the trimmed V and J ends, which lost 8 bases and 0 bases, there was a span of 6 bases. Germline values: CDR1 SNHLY, CDR2 FYNNEI. The CDR3 runs 12 residues. This record belongs to a study of blood T cells in healthy people across ages. Whole-study findings and limits: Those diversity estimates obtained from one million T cells were thought to be underestimates.

A second about 6 to 12 cycle PCR used barcoded and J-beta primers. Each of the samples gave a minimum of 3 million paired-end reads that contained CDR3. TCRdb redid the calling of the 5' RACE reads with MiXCR, one entry per CDR3 protein. Altogether about 1.4 million distinct CDR3 sequences are present, 55% to 75% being singletons, with the ten largest covering about 6.7%. This receptor was taken from a man in his late teens or twenties in good health. Sequenced: blood. This chain connects TRBV2 to TRBJ2-3; D is unclear. CDR3 nucleotides: TGTGCCAGCGACCCCAGCACAGATACGCAGTATTTT. Amino acids: CASDPSTDTQYF.